These 8 T cell receptor beta chains originate from one sample sequenced in a study of response to subunit inactivated influenza vaccine. TCRdb re-derived calls from the RT-PCR reads in MiXCR, one entry per CDR3 protein. In the table there are about 800,000 distinct CDR3 sequences, around 20% of which are singletons. The sequences come from PBMCs from blood, collected 4 to 6 days after vaccination. The receptor source for this set is a man aged 45-65 years who received an inactivated influenza vaccine.

This clonotype came up a few times. The rearrangement joins TRBV14 to TRBJ2-1; 11 nucleotides agree with TRBD1. Trimming at V came to 6 bases and at J to 5 bases, leaving 9 bases not matched to a gene. Germline CDR1 is SGHDN and CDR2 is FVKESK. This CDR3 region has 16 residues. The CDR3 DNA reads TGTGCCAGCAGACTACGGACAGGGGGCGCCCACAATGAGCAGTTCTTC. Protein: CASRLRTGGAHNEQFF.

This clonotype was counted a few times. The CDR3 DNA reads as TGCAGTGCTAGAGCCCAAGGCCCTTCGAGCAATCAGCCCCAGCATTTT. As protein: CSARAQGPSSNQPQHF. The rearrangement links TRBV20-1 to TRBJ1-5; D is unresolved. The CDR3 is 16 amino acids. From germline, CDR1 is DFQATT and CDR2 SNEGSKA (reference sequence). The V end was cut by 1 base, the J end by 1 base, with 14 bases between.

This chain connects TRBV5-1 to TRBJ1-1, with D tentatively TRBD1 (6 bases). Germline V CDR1 and CDR2: SGHRS, YFSETQ. The CDR3 extends over 15 amino acids. The V gene lost 3 bases and the J gene lost 0 bases, with 12 bases spanning the gap. The CDR3 spells CASSYGQSMNTEAFF. The CDR3 nucleotides read TGCGCCAGCAGCTACGGACAGAGCATGAACACTGAAGCTTTCTTT. Full variable domain (remainder filled in from reference TRBV5-1 and TRBJ1-1): KAGVTQTPRYLIKTRGQQVTLSCSPISGHRSVSWYQQTPGQGLQFLFEYFSETQRNKGNFPGRFSGRQFSNSRSEMNVSTLELGDSALYLCASSYGQSMNTEAFFGQGTRLTVV.

The DNA of the CDR3 is TGTGCCAGCAGTCAATGGACTAGCGGCTACGAGCAGTACTTC. This gives the protein CASSQWTSGYEQYF. The chain joins TRBV25-1 to TRBJ2-7; 10 positions match TRBD2. The trim removed 5 bases at V and 3 bases at J, leaving 4 bases unmatched. The CDR3 length is 14 residues. Germline CDR1 MGHDK, CDR2 SYGVNS.

There are a few counts of this clonotype. This chain connects TRBV12-3 or TRBV12-4 to TRBJ2-7, with D possibly being TRBD1 (6 bases). Trimming cost V 6 bases and J 7 bases, with 19 bases left between them. CDR3 length equals 14 residues. The CDR3 DNA reads TGTGCCAGCAGCTACGGTCCAGGGGCGAAGGAGCAGTACTTC. It encodes CASSYGPGAKEQYF.

A few counts support this clonotype. CDR3 region: CASSYPGHASSYGYTF. DNA of the CDR3: TGTGCCAGCAGTTACCCGGGACACGCTTCTAGCTATGGCTACACCTTC. The J gene is TRBJ1-2, the V gene TRBV6-5; possibly TRBD1 for D (6 bases). Germline V gene data show CDR1 as MNHEY and CDR2 as SVGAGI. The CDR3 extends over 16 amino acids. Trimming removed 2 bases from V and 4 bases from J, with 17 bases in between.

The V call is TRBV7-2, the J call TRBJ2-2; 11 positions match TRBD2. The CDR3 length is 21 residues. Germline V gives CDR1 SGHTA, CDR2 FQGNSA. Losses at the gene ends were 0 bases for V and 6 bases for J; bases not matched to a gene: 18. The CDR3 coding sequence is TGTGCCAGCAGCTTAGCCCGTCTTCGGGCTAGCGGGAGGTATAGCGCCGGGGAGCTGTTTTTT. Its protein is CASSLARLRASGRYSAGELFF.

CDR3 protein: CASSRQPNSPLHF. The CDR3 DNA sequence: TGCGCCAGCAGCCGACAGCCGAATTCACCCCTCCACTTT. The chain is built from TRBV4-1 and TRBJ1-6, with D maybe TRBD1 (5 bases). Germline V gene lookup returns CDR1 MGHRA and CDR2 YSYEKL. The V gene lost 4 bases and the J gene lost 7 bases, with 8 bases spanning the gap. This CDR3 is 13 amino acids long.